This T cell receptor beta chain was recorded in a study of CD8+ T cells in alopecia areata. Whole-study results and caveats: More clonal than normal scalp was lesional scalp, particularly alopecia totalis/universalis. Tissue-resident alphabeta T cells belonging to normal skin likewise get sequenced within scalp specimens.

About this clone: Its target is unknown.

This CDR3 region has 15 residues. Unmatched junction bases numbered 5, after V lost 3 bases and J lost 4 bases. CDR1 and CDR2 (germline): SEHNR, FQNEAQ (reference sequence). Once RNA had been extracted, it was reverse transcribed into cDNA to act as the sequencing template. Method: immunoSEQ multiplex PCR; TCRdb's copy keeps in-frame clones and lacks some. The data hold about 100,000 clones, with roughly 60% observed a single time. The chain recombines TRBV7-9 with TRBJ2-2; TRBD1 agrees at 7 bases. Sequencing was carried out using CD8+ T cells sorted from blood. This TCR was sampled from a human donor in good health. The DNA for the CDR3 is TGTGCCAGCAGCTTTAAGGGGGCGGTCACCGGGGAGCTGTTTTTT. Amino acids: CASSFKGAVTGELFF. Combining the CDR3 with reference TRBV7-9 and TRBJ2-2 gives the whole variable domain DTGVSQNPRHKITKRGQNVTFRCDPISEHNRLYWYRQTLGQGPEFLTYFQNEAQLEKSRLLSDRFSAERPKGSFSTLEIQRTEQGDSAMYLCASSFKGAVTGELFFGEGSRLTVL.